This T cell receptor beta chain was obtained from a study of blood T cell repertoires in COVID-19. V lost 0 bases to trimming and J lost 4 bases, with 12 bases between them. Germline-derived CDR1 and CDR2 are MNHNY and SVGAGI (reference sequence). This CDR3 spans 16 amino acids. The table came from immunoSEQ multiplex PCR; TCRdb's copy has only in-frame clones and leaves some out. This table holds roughly 38,000 clones, 85% found once. This clonotype was sampled from a man aged 50 to 59 with active COVID-19. Input material: peripheral blood. The chain couples TRBV6-6 to TRBJ2-2; tentatively, D is TRBD2 (6 bases). The CDR3 spells CASSYSLLGGTGELFF. DNA of the CDR3: TGTGCCAGCAGTTACTCGTTGCTGGGAGGCACCGGGGAGCTGTTTTTT.